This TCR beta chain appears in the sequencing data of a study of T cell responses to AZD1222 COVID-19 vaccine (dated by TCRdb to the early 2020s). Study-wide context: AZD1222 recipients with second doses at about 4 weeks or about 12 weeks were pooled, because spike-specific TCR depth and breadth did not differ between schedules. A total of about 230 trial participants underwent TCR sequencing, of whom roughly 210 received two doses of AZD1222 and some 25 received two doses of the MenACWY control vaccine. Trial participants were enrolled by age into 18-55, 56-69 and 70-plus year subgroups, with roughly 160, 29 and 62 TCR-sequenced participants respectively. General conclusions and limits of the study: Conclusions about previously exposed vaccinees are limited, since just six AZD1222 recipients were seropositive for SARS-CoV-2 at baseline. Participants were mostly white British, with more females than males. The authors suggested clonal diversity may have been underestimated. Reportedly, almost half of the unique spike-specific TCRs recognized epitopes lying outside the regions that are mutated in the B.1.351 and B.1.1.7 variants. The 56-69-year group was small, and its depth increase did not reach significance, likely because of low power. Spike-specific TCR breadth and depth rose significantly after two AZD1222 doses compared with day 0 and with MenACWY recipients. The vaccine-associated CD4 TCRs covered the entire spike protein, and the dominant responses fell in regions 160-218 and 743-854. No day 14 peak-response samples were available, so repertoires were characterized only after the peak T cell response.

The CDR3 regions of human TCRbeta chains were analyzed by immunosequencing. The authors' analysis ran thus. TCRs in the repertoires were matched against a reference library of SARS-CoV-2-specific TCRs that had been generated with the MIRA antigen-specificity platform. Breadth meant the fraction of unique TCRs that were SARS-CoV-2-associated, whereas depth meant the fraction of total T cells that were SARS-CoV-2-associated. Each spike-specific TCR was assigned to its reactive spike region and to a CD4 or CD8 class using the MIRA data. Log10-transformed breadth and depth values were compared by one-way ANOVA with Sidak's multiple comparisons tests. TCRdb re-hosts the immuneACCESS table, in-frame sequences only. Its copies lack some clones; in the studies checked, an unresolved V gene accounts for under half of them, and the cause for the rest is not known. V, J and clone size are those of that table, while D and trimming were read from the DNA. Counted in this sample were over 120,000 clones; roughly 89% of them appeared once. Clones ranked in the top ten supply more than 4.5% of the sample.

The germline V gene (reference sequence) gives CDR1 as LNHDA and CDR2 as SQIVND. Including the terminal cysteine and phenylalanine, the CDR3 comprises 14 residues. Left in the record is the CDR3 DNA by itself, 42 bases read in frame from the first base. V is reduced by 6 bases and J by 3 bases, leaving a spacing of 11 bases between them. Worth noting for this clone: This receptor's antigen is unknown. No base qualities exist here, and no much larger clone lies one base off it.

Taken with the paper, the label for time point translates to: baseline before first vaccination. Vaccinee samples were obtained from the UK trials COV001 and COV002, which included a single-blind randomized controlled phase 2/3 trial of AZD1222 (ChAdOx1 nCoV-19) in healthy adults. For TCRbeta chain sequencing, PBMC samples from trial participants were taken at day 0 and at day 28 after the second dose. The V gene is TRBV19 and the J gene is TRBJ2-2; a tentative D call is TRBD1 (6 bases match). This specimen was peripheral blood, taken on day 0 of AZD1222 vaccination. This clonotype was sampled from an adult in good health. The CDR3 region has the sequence CASRSAGDTGELFF. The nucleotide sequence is TGTGCCAGTAGGTCTGCAGGGGACACCGGGGAGCTGTTTTTT.